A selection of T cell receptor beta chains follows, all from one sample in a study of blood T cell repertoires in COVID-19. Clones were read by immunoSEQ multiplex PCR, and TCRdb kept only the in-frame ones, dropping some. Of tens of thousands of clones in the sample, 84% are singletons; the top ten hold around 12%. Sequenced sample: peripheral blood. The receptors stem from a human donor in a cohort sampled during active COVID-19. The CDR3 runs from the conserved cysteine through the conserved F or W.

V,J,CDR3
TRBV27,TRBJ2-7,CASSWTAGGSYEQYF
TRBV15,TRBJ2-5,CATSRVVSLETQYF
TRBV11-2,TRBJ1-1,CASSQVNTEAFF
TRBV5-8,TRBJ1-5,CASSSGLKINQPQHF
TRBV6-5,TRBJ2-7,CASSPPLRGVHEQYF
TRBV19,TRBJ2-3,CASSMGRGLDTQYF
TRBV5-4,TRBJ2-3,CASSLASGGRDTQYF
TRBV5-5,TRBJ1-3,CASSLHPNPGNTIYF
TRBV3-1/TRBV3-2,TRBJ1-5,CASSQGLGQGRIQPQHF
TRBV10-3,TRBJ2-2,CALSAGAGELFF
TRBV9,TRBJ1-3,CASSVSTGASGNTIYF
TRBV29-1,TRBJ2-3,CSVVPDSTDTQYF
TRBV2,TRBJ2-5,CASSGTRQETQYF
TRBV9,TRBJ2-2,CASSVVSAGELFF
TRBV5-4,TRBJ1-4,CASSRDSSRGEKLFF
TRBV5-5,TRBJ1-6,CASRQGSYNSPLHF
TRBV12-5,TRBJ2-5,CASAAGQGRLYQETQYF
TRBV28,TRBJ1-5,CASSRGLRNQPQHF
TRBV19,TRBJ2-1,CASSIFSGGAGEQFF
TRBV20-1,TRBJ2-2,CSASSGGSTGELFF
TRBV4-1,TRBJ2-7,CASSQDRTVVAYEQYF
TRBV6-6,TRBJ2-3,CASVAGGNSDTQYF